Presented here are 18 T cell receptor beta chains from one specimen sequenced in a study of blood T cell repertoires in COVID-19. Here immunoSEQ multiplex PCR was the method, and the copy in TCRdb shows in-frame clones only, minus some. The sample has about 46,000 clones, around 85% seen once. The specimen sequenced was peripheral blood. These receptor sequences come from a human donor in a cohort sampled during active COVID-19. The donor label of this sample is uncertain.

In this sample, this clone turned up a few times. This sequence joins TRBV13 and TRBJ1-1; D possibly corresponds to TRBD1 (6 bases). Trimming cost V 4 bases and J 7 bases, with 13 bases left between them. The V gene's germline CDR1 is PRHDT and CDR2 FYEKMQ (reference sequence). CDR3 length: 13 amino acids. CDR3 sequence (DNA): TGTGCCAGCAGCTCCAGGGGTGCAGGTGAAGCTTTCTTT. As protein: CASSSRGAGEAFF.

The rearrangement links TRBV24-1 to TRBJ2-1, with D unresolved. This CDR3 comprises 14 residues. V lost 4 bases, J lost 2 bases, and 8 bases lay in between. In germline, CDR1 is KGHDR, CDR2 SFDVKD. CDR3 in DNA: TGTGCCACCAGTGACTCCCCCCCCTACAATGAGCAGTTCTTC. Its translation: CATSDSPPYNEQFF.

The rearrangement joins TRBV5-1 to TRBJ2-3; no clear D. Trimming stripped 4 bases from V and 6 bases from J, with 9 bases between. Germline CDR1 is SGHRS and CDR2 is YFSETQ. The CDR3 length is 12 residues. DNA for the CDR3: TGCGCCAGCAGCCGGATCAGGGATACGCAGTATTTT. Translation gives CASSRIRDTQYF.

The V gene is TRBV10-2, the J gene TRBJ2-2; TRBD1 might be the D (6 bases). The germline V gene has CDR1 WSHSY and CDR2 SAAADI. Between the trimmed V and J ends, which lost 7 bases and 13 bases, there was a span of 19 bases. CDR3 length equals 13 residues. The CDR3 here is CASTDRTGHSLFF. The CDR3 bases are TGCGCCAGCACCGACCGAACGGGACACTCGCTGTTTTTT.

The J gene is TRBJ1-4, the V gene TRBV7-9; D may be TRBD1 (6 bases). V shed 5 bases and J shed 3 bases, with 13 bases lying between them. This CDR3 spans 15 amino acids. CDR1 SEHNR and CDR2 FQNEAQ come from the germline V gene (reference sequence). The CDR3 loop is CASSTDRRSNEKLFF. In DNA, the CDR3 is TGTGCCAGCAGCACCGACAGGCGCTCTAATGAAAAACTGTTTTTT. Full variable domain (outside the CDR3, taken from reference TRBV7-9 and TRBJ1-4): DTGVSQNPRHKITKRGQNVTFRCDPISEHNRLYWYRQTLGQGPEFLTYFQNEAQLEKSRLLSDRFSAERPKGSFSTLEIQRTEQGDSAMYLCASSTDRRSNEKLFFGSGTQLSVL.

This clone was counted only a few times. The gene calls are TRBV29-1 and TRBJ2-7, with D unresolved. Germline V CDR1 and CDR2: SQVTM, ANQGSEA. The germline V and J ends were trimmed by 4 bases and 3 bases, with 10 bases remaining between them. The CDR3 sequence is 12 residues long. This CDR3 reads CSVAFAGYEQYF. DNA of the CDR3: TGCAGCGTTGCGTTTGCCGGCTACGAGCAGTACTTC.

The rearrangement joins TRBV7-9 to TRBJ2-2, with D tentatively TRBD1 (5 bases). The V and J ends lost 7 bases and 7 bases respectively, with 22 bases between them. The CDR3 consists of 16 residues. Germline CDR1 SEHNR, CDR2 FQNEAQ (reference sequence). CDR3 DNA sequence: TGTGCCAGCACCCCGCCCCCGCAGGGCGAAGGCGGGGAGCTGTTTTTT. It encodes CASTPPPQGEGGELFF. Full variable domain (outside the CDR3, taken from reference TRBV7-9 and TRBJ2-2): DTGVSQNPRHKITKRGQNVTFRCDPISEHNRLYWYRQTLGQGPEFLTYFQNEAQLEKSRLLSDRFSAERPKGSFSTLEIQRTEQGDSAMYLCASTPPPQGEGGELFFGEGSRLTVL.

V gene TRBV19 combines with J gene TRBJ1-5, with unresolved D. The germline gives CDR1 LNHDA, CDR2 SQIVND (reference sequence). Trimming shortened V by 11 bases and J by 0 bases, and 11 bases separated the two germline ends. This CDR3 comprises 13 residues. The CDR3 sequence: CAGSEHSNQPQHF. In DNA, the CDR3 is TGTGCCGGCAGTGAACATAGCAATCAGCCCCAGCATTTT. Drawing the rest from reference TRBV19 and TRBJ1-5, the complete variable domain is DGGITQSPKYLFRKEGQNVTLSCEQNLNHDAMYWYRQDPGQGLRLIYYSQIVNDFQKGDIAEGYSVSREKKESFPLTVTSAQKNPTAFYLCAGSEHSNQPQHFGDGTRLSIL.

This chain connects TRBV4-2 to TRBJ2-2; 7 bases are a match to TRBD1. The CDR3 is made up of 18 amino acids. With V trimmed by 0 bases and J by 6 bases, 13 bases remained unmatched. Germline assignment: CDR1 LGHNA and CDR2 YNFKEQ. Here the CDR3 reads CASSQEYTTGVESGELFF. In nucleotides, the CDR3 is TGTGCCAGCAGCCAAGAGTACACTACAGGGGTGGAATCCGGGGAGCTGTTTTTT.

The chain has TRBV13 and TRBJ2-5, with D perhaps matching TRBD1 (7 bases). The germline gives CDR1 PRHDT, CDR2 FYEKMQ (reference sequence). Trimming removed 6 bases at V and 4 bases at J, with 18 bases between. This CDR3 comprises 15 residues. The CDR3 DNA sequence: TGTGCCAGCAGTTCTTATGCCAGGGGGGTAGAGACCCAGTACTTC. This codes for CASSSYARGVETQYF. The full variable domain, with the rest looked up from reference TRBV13 and TRBJ2-5, is AAGVIQSPRHLIKEKRETATLKCYPIPRHDTVYWYQQGPGQDPQFLISFYEKMQSDKGSIPDRFSAQQFSDYHSELNMSSLELGDSALYFCASSSYARGVETQYFGPGTRLLVL.

This clone was counted a single time. The chain uses TRBV5-4 and TRBJ2-3, with 11 bases that match TRBD2. With 2 bases clipped from V and 6 bases from J, the junction kept 2 bases outside the gene matches. The CDR3 runs 14 residues. The germline CDR1 and CDR2 sequences are SGHNT and YYREEE (reference sequence). The CDR3 sequence is CASSFSGGADTQYF. In nucleotides, the CDR3 is TGTGCCAGCAGCTTTAGCGGGGGGGCGGATACGCAGTATTTT.

The rearrangement links TRBV5-4 to TRBJ2-6; 7 bases are a match to TRBD1. V lost 3 bases, J lost 1 base, and 7 bases stayed unmatched. This CDR3 has 17 amino acids. Per germline, CDR1 SGHNT and CDR2 YYREEE (reference sequence). The DNA of the CDR3 is TGTGCCAGCAGCTCTAGGACAGGCGCTTCTGGGGCCAACGTCCTGACTTTC. Its protein product is CASSSRTGASGANVLTF.

The chain joins TRBV6-1 to TRBJ1-2, with 7 nucleotides matching TRBD1. The CDR3 has 12 amino acids. J lost 9 bases, V lost 3 bases, and 4 bases had no gene match. Germline loops: CDR1 MNHNS, CDR2 SASEGT. CDR3 in DNA: TGTGCCAGCAGTGAGCAGACAGGGAGCTACACCTTC. It encodes CASSEQTGSYTF.

V is TRBV6-5 and J is TRBJ1-2; no clear D gene. CDR1 MNHEY and CDR2 SVGAGI come from the germline V gene. V was trimmed by 7 bases and J by 1 base, leaving 13 bases between them. This CDR3 is built from 14 residues. The CDR3: CASTRDTDNYGYTF. The CDR3 region has the DNA TGTGCCAGCACCCGAGACACGGATAACTATGGCTACACCTTC.

The chain has TRBV12-3 or TRBV12-4 and TRBJ1-1; tentatively, D is TRBD1 (5 bases). V was shortened by 5 bases and J by 11 bases, with 15 bases between the two germline ends. This CDR3 is built from 12 residues. Written as DNA, the CDR3 is TGTGCCAGCAGTCCTAGAGGCAGGGCGGCTTTCTTT. Its protein is CASSPRGRAAFF.

J is TRBJ1-4 and V is TRBV6-6, with 9 bases matching TRBD1. From germline, CDR1 is MNHNY and CDR2 SVGAGI (reference sequence). CDR3 length equals 15 residues. V shed 6 bases, J shed 0 bases, and the junction held 2 bases outside the gene matches. The CDR3 loop is CASRRQGATNEKLFF. The CDR3, as DNA: TGTGCCAGCAGAAGACAGGGGGCAACTAATGAAAAACTGTTTTTT.

V is TRBV5-1 and J is TRBJ2-7, with D possibly matching TRBD1 (6 bases). The V gene lost 4 bases and the J gene lost 1 base, with 12 bases spanning the gap. Per the germline V gene, CDR1 is SGHRS and CDR2 is YFSETQ. The CDR3 spans 14 residues. The CDR3 nucleotides read TGCGCCAGCAGCAACGTCAGGGGTTCCTACGAGCAGTACTTC. It yields the protein CASSNVRGSYEQYF.

This sequence joins TRBV7-8 and TRBJ2-2; the match to TRBD1 covers 9 bases. CDR1 is SGHVS, CDR2 FQNEAQ, per germline. This CDR3 is 16 amino acids long. V shed 8 bases, J shed 1 base, and the junction held 8 bases outside the gene matches. The CDR3 loop reads CASSGTGTGNTGELFF. The CDR3 nucleotides read TGTGCCAGCTCGGGGACAGGGACGGGGAACACCGGGGAGCTGTTTTTT.